The sequence of this T cell receptor (beta chain) was determined in a study of blood T cell repertoires in COVID-19. Whole-study context: Nucleic acid was either cDNA or gDNA, and it came from T cells, B-cell-depleted T cells, or PBMCs.

Original processing methods: Estimation of nucleated cell counts relied on the amplification of reference gene primers. Profiled with immunoSEQ multiplex PCR; TCRdb holds only in-frame clones, not every one. V and J calls and clone size follow that table, whereas D and trimming were derived from the DNA. In the table there are around 260,000 clones, roughly 86% of which are singletons. Unmatched junction bases numbered 8, after V lost 2 bases and J lost 6 bases. The CDR3 contains 14 residues. Germline CDR1 is GTSNPN and CDR2 is SVGIG (reference sequence). The sequence derives from a man younger than 35 with active or convalescent COVID-19. Sequencing used peripheral blood. The genes are TRBV30 and TRBJ2-7; 9 bases are a match to TRBD1. DNA of the CDR3: TGTGCCTGGAGTCCTCATCAGACAGGGGGCGAGCAGTACTTC. It specifies CAWSPHQTGGEQYF.